This T cell receptor beta chain was sequenced in a study of cytomegalovirus exposure and HLA in healthy donors. Notes on this clone: Its matching antigen is unknown.

Trimming removed 3 bases from V and 6 bases from J; junction bases left unmatched: 7. The CDR3 contains 15 residues. Germline loops: CDR1 LGHNA, CDR2 YSLEER. With 60 Vbeta and 13 Jbeta primers, the PCR was carried out. Assay: immunoSEQ multiplex PCR; the TCRdb copy retains only in-frame clones and omits some. Of about 110,000 clones listed, over 65% are singletons. Study outcomes and limitations: Per a later analysis, HLA-associated TCR beta chains showed more clonal expansion than other, equally common TCR beta chains. Among donors in an Asian-associated ancestry cluster, a later analysis reportedly found fewer N-insertions than the roughly 680-donor mean.

Sample: PBMCs. The rearrangement joins TRBV4-3 to TRBJ2-3, with 9 bases lining up with TRBD1. The receptor was derived from a man aged 25 to 40 in good health and CMV-seropositive. The CDR3 is CASSHGTGFGDTQYF. In nucleotides, the CDR3 is TGCGCCAGCAGCCACGGGACAGGGTTTGGGGATACGCAGTATTTT.